Shown below are 18 T cell receptor beta chains from a single sample sequenced in a study of T cells in Graves' hyperthyroidism and ophthalmopathy. The source material, RNA transcripts, was used to amplify TCR beta CDR3 regions. Carried out on the TCR CDR3, a first-round RT-PCR used the HTBI primer set. Via MiXCR, TCRdb re-called the multiplex PCR reads, giving one row per CDR3 protein. This repertoire shows about 560,000 distinct CDR3 sequences, over 15% found once; its top ten account for 18%. Sample: blood. The receptors stem from a woman in her late teens or twenties with Graves' hyperthyroidism.

The CDR3 region has the DNA TGCAGCGTTCAGGGAGCGGATACTGAAGCTTTCTTT. This encodes CSVQGADTEAFF. The J gene is TRBJ1-1, the V gene TRBV29-1, with D perhaps TRBD1 (5 bases). Trimming left V 5 bases short and J 5 bases short, with 12 bases between. CDR1 and CDR2 from the germline V gene are SQVTM and ANQGSEA. The CDR3 covers 12 residues.

This clonotype was recorded at least ten times. The J gene is TRBJ2-3, the V gene TRBV9; perhaps TRBD2 as D (7 bases). V dropped 3 bases and J dropped 4 bases, with 18 bases sitting between them. The CDR3 totals 16 residues. In germline, CDR1 is SGDLS, CDR2 YYNGEE. The CDR3 bases are TGTGCCAGCAGCGGGGGGGGCTTAACCGGCCCAGATACGCAGTATTTT. Amino acid sequence: CASSGGGLTGPDTQYF.

This clonotype was recorded a few times. The genes are TRBV11-2 and TRBJ1-4, with D possibly being TRBD1 (6 bases). With 5 bases removed from V and 8 bases from J, the gap between germline ends came to 12 bases. Germline V gene data show CDR1 as SGHAT and CDR2 as FQNNGV. This CDR3 is 13 amino acids long. CDR3 coding DNA: TGTGCCAGCAGCCAAGGGGGGCCCGAAAAACTGTTTTTT. It is translated as CASSQGGPEKLFF.

This clonotype showed up many times. The chain uses TRBV29-1 and TRBJ2-7, with D uncertain. V gave up 7 bases and J gave up 1 base, with 8 bases separating them. This CDR3 region has 11 residues. From germline, CDR1 is SQVTM and CDR2 ANQGSEA. CDR3 in amino acids: CSGGGSYEQYF. DNA for the CDR3: TGCAGCGGGGGTGGTTCCTACGAGCAGTACTTC.

This clonotype was seen ten or more times. The rearrangement links TRBV20-1 to TRBJ1-1; TRBD1 might be the D (6 bases). The CDR3 covers 15 residues. V was trimmed by 6 bases and J by 1 base, leaving 18 bases between them. Germline CDR1 DFQATT, CDR2 SNEGSKA (reference sequence). Here the CDR3 reads CSAPRRGGRNTEAFF. The CDR3 DNA follows: TGCAGTGCACCCCGGAGAGGGGGTAGGAACACTGAAGCTTTCTTT.

The chain joins TRBV12-3 or TRBV12-4 to TRBJ1-2; 9 positions agree with TRBD1. The J segment lost 8 bases and the V segment lost 5 bases, leaving 12 bases of the junction unmatched. There are 15 residues in the CDR3. CDR3 protein: CASSQGDRVFSGYTF. CDR3 sequence (DNA): TGTGCCAGCAGTCAAGGGGACAGGGTGTTCAGCGGCTACACCTTC.

This clonotype was found a few times. The chain links TRBV6-1 to TRBJ2-2; D not certain. Trimming shortened V by 1 base and J by 6 bases, and 9 bases separated the two germline ends. CDR3 length: 14 amino acids. Germline CDR1 and CDR2: MNHNS and SASEGT. CDR3 DNA: TGTGCCAGCAGTGAAGTCAGCGTACCCGGGGAGCTGTTTTTT. This gives the protein CASSEVSVPGELFF.

The chain uses TRBV18 and TRBJ2-5; TRBD1 aligns across 7 bases. CDR3 length equals 14 residues. Unmatched junction bases numbered 2, after V lost 3 bases and J lost 1 base. From germline, CDR1 is KGHSH and CDR2 LQKENI. CDR3 DNA: TGTGCCAGCTCACCTTGGGACAGCCAAGAGACCCAGTACTTC. This encodes CASSPWDSQETQYF.

V gene TRBV11-2 combines with J gene TRBJ1-4; maybe TRBD1 (6 bases). V was pared by 0 bases and J by 3 bases, with 8 bases between. The CDR3 has 15 amino acids. Germline assignment: CDR1 SGHAT and CDR2 FQNNGV. CDR3 residues: CASSLDRGANEKLFF. CDR3 DNA sequence: TGTGCCAGCAGCTTAGACAGGGGAGCTAATGAAAAACTGTTTTTT.

The chain's CDR3 is CAISDDGGGSSYNEQFF. DNA of the CDR3: TGTGCCATCAGTGATGATGGCGGGGGGAGCTCCTACAATGAGCAGTTCTTC. The rearrangement joins TRBV10-3 to TRBJ2-1, with 8 bases aligning to TRBD2. This CDR3 comprises 17 residues. The V gene's germline CDR1 is ENHRY and CDR2 SYGVKD. J was trimmed by 0 bases and V by 3 bases; bases with no gene match: 7.

J is TRBJ1-5 and V is TRBV19, with no clear D. The germline V gene encodes CDR1 LNHDA and CDR2 SQIVND (reference sequence). V was trimmed by 5 bases and J by 1 base, leaving 12 bases between them. The CDR3 runs 15 residues. This CDR3 is CASSPVLESNQPQHF. The CDR3 bases are TGTGCCAGTAGTCCTGTCCTGGAGAGCAATCAGCCCCAGCATTTT.

In its sample, this clonotype was seen many times. CDR3 loop: CSADSGRALQETQYF. The CDR3 DNA sequence: TGCAGTGCTGATAGCGGGAGGGCCCTCCAAGAGACCCAGTACTTC. The chain carries TRBV20-1 and TRBJ2-5, with 11 nucleotides matching TRBD2. This CDR3 spans 15 amino acids. CDR1 and CDR2 from the germline V gene are DFQATT and SNEGSKA (reference sequence). J lost 1 base, V lost 5 bases, and 6 bases had no gene match.

The J gene is TRBJ2-1, the V gene TRBV20-1; 8 nucleotides agree with TRBD1. The V gene's germline CDR1 is DFQATT and CDR2 SNEGSKA (reference sequence). This CDR3 is built from 14 residues. Trimming removed 6 bases from V and 10 bases from J; junction bases left unmatched: 14. The CDR3 nucleotides read TGCAGTGCCGAAAAGACAGGGGTGGGGTTGGAGCAGTTCTTC. Its translation is CSAEKTGVGLEQFF.

This clonotype was seen at least ten times. V and J are TRBV7-8 and TRBJ2-3; TRBD1 is a possible D gene (6 bases). V lost 3 bases and J lost 1, with 17 bases in between. This CDR3 has 17 amino acids. The germline V gene has CDR1 SGHVS and CDR2 FQNEAQ. In nucleotides, the CDR3 is TGTGCCAGCAGCTTCCGGGACAAACAGGAGGGCACAGATACGCAGTATTTT. It translates to CASSFRDKQEGTDTQYF.

The V call is TRBV10-3, the J call TRBJ2-5; 7 positions match TRBD2. The germline CDR1 and CDR2 sequences are ENHRY and SYGVKD. This CDR3 is 14 amino acids long. After removal of 3 bases from V and 4 bases from J, the junction contained 5 bases not matched to a gene. CDR3 DNA sequence: TGTGCCATCAGTGACAGACTAGCCGTAGAGACCCAGTACTTC. Protein product: CAISDRLAVETQYF.

With regard to this clonotype: The junction does not match germline at one end; this may be a read error. CDR3 DNA: TGCGCCAGCAGCTTGGAGTATGACAGGGTGGCCACTGAAGTTTTCTTT. Translating gives CASSLEYDRVATEVFF. The chain employs TRBV5-1 and TRBJ1-1; 7 bases map to TRBD1. In germline, CDR1 is SGHRS, CDR2 YFSETQ. The CDR3 consists of 16 residues.

This clonotype has a count of ten or more. This chain connects TRBV7-9 to TRBJ2-3; D unclear. Trimming took 5 bases from V and 1 from J, leaving 10 bases between them. This CDR3 region has 14 residues. Germline CDR1 SEHNR, CDR2 FQNEAQ (reference sequence). This chain's CDR3 is CASSRSSGTDTQYF. The CDR3 DNA follows: TGTGCCAGCAGCAGATCGTCGGGCACAGATACGCAGTATTTT.

This clonotype has a handful of counts. The rearrangement joins TRBV3-1 to TRBJ1-5; D is uncertain. The ends were cut back, 0 bases at V and 6 bases at J, with 6 bases in the middle. The CDR3 sequence is 13 residues long. The germline V gene encodes CDR1 LGHDT and CDR2 YNNKEL (reference sequence). The CDR3 spells CASSQDLLQPQHF. The CDR3 DNA is TGTGCCAGCAGCCAAGATCTTCTTCAGCCCCAGCATTTT.